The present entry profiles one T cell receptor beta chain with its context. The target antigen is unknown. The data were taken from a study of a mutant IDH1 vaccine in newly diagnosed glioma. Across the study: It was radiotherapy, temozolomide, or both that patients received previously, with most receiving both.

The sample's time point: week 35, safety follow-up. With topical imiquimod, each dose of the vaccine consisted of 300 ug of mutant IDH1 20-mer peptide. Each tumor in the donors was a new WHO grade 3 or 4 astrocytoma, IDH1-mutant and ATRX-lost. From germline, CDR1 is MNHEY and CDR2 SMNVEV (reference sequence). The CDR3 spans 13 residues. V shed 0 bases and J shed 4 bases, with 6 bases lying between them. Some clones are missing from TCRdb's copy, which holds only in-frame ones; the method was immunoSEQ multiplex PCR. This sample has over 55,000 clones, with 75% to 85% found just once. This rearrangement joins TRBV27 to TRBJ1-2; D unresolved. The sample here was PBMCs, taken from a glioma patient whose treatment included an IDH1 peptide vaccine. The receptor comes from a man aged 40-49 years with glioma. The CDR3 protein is CASSLSGSYGYTF. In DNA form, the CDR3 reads TGTGCCAGCAGTTTATCCGGCTCCTATGGCTACACCTTC.